A selection of T cell receptor beta chains follows, all from one sample in a study of CD8 T cells in ankylosing spondylitis. One entry per CDR3 protein, called by TCRdb with MiXCR from the 5' RACE reads. The sample consists of tens of thousands of distinct CDR3 sequences, more than 5.5% of them appearing once. The sequenced sample consisted of synovial fluid, either unsorted or a sorted T cell fraction (not recorded which). These receptors were obtained from a male donor with ankylosing spondylitis. The CDR3 runs from the conserved cysteine through the conserved F or W. A D gene is named only where the DNA matches it firmly. Where a row states a size, it is once, few, many or the class of an expanded clone; other rows omit it.

17	TRBV7-9	NA	NA	TRBJ2-2	CASSLALEGANTGELFF	TGTGCCAGCAGCTTAGCCCTGGAGGGGGCGAACACCGGGGAGCTGTTTTTT
17	TRBV4-2	many	TRBD2	TRBJ2-1	CASSQEGGPSGNNEQFF	TGTGCCAGCAGCCAAGAAGGAGGGCCTAGCGGAAACAATGAGCAGTTCTTC
13	TRBV7-8	NA	NA	TRBJ2-5	CASSFGERETQYF	TGTGCCAGCAGCTTCGGGGAGCGAGAGACCCAGTACTTC
14	TRBV6-5	NA	NA	TRBJ2-3	CASSYAVLPDTQYF	TGTGCCAGCAGTTACGCGGTCCTACCCGATACGCAGTATTTT
14	TRBV18	NA	TRBD1	TRBJ1-5	CASRTGGSNQPQHF	TGTGCCAGCCGCACAGGGGGGAGCAATCAGCCCCAGCATTTT
16	TRBV10-3	few	TRBD2	TRBJ2-3	CAISELAGGYPDTQYF	TGTGCCATCAGTGAGCTAGCGGGAGGGTACCCGGATACGCAGTATTTT
12	TRBV29-1	many	TRBD1	TRBJ2-1	CSVEGQFYEQFF	TGCAGCGTTGAGGGACAGTTTTATGAGCAGTTCTTC
16	TRBV5-6	many	TRBD1	TRBJ2-7	CASSLSGTGGIYEQYF	TGTGCCAGCAGCTTGTCGGGGACAGGCGGGATTTACGAGCAGTACTTC
16	TRBV4-3	few	TRBD2	TRBJ2-1	CASSQAAAGGWYEQFF	TGCGCCAGCAGCCAAGCCGCGGCGGGAGGTTGGTATGAGCAGTTCTTC
15	TRBV11-1	few	TRBD1	TRBJ2-7	CASSSPDRGKDEQYF	TGTGCCAGCAGCAGCCCGGACAGGGGTAAGGACGAGCAGTACTTC
14	TRBV3-1	NA	NA	TRBJ2-7	CASSQQRTSYEQYF	TGTGCCAGCAGCCAACAGCGTACGTCCTACGAGCAGTACTTC
15	TRBV28	many	TRBD2	TRBJ2-3	CASSWMAGGTDTQYF	TGTGCCAGCAGTTGGATGGCGGGAGGGACAGATACGCAGTATTTT
17	TRBV7-2	many	TRBD2	TRBJ2-3	CASSLLRGRGGTDTQYF	TGTGCCAGCAGCTTACTTCGGGGGAGGGGTGGCACAGATACGCAGTATTTT
16	TRBV20-1	many	TRBD2	TRBJ2-3	CSARDQASGREDTQYF	TGCAGTGCTAGAGATCAGGCTAGCGGGAGAGAAGATACGCAGTATTTT
14	TRBV11-3	once	NA	TRBJ2-7	CASSPTPATYEQYF	TGTGCCAGCAGCCCTACGCCAGCCACCTACGAGCAGTACTTC
14	TRBV7-9	many	NA	TRBJ2-7	CASSVDQHSYEQYF	TGTGCCAGCAGCGTCGACCAGCACTCCTACGAGCAGTACTTC
15	TRBV12-3/TRBV12-4	medium-sized	TRBD1	TRBJ2-1	CASRKDRGAYNEQFF	TGTGCCAGCAGGAAGGACAGGGGGGCCTACAATGAGCAGTTCTTC
17	TRBV5-1	many	TRBD2	TRBJ2-3	CASSRGLAGGGTDTQYF	TGCGCCAGCAGCCGCGGACTAGCGGGAGGTGGCACAGATACGCAGTATTTT
14	TRBV2	NA	NA	TRBJ1-5	CASSDLDGNQPQHF	TGTGCCAGCAGTGACTTAGACGGGAATCAGCCCCAGCATTTT
13	TRBV7-2	NA	NA	TRBJ2-7	CASSRERAYEQYF	TGTGCCAGCAGCCGGGAGAGGGCCTACGAGCAGTACTTC
15	TRBV20-1	many	TRBD1	TRBJ2-7	CSAPPWTGAGIEQYF	TGCAGTGCTCCCCCCTGGACAGGGGCCGGGATCGAGCAGTACTTC
16	TRBV29-1	many	NA	TRBJ2-5	CSVEADVWGGPETQYF	TGCAGCGTTGAAGCGGATGTATGGGGAGGCCCAGAGACCCAGTACTTC
15	TRBV20-1	NA	TRBD1	TRBJ2-5	CSARVSGGNLETQYF	TGCAGTGCTAGAGTGTCAGGGGGCAACTTAGAGACCCAGTACTTC
17	TRBV3-1	NA	TRBD2	TRBJ2-4	CASSSGLAGGDGNIQYF	TGTGCCAGCAGCTCCGGTCTAGCGGGAGGGGACGGAAACATTCAGTACTTC
16	TRBV6-1	many	TRBD1	TRBJ2-1	CASSDSTGGVWNEQFF	TGTGCCAGCAGTGATTCGACAGGGGGAGTTTGGAATGAGCAGTTCTTC
15	TRBV25-1	few	NA	TRBJ2-2	CASSAGNRNTGELFF	TGTGCCAGCAGTGCCGGCAATAGGAACACCGGGGAGCTGTTTTTT
13	TRBV12-3/TRBV12-4	few	NA	TRBJ1-1	CASSLAGRAEAFF	TGTGCCAGCAGTTTAGCCGGAAGGGCCGAAGCTTTCTTT
16	TRBV20-1	NA	NA	TRBJ1-2	CSAPGDAGRVNYGYTF	TGCAGTGCCCCCGGTGACGCGGGGAGAGTAAACTATGGCTACACCTTC
14	TRBV12-5	many	NA	TRBJ1-1	CASRLPSENTEAFF	TGTGCTAGCCGGCTACCTTCCGAGAACACTGAAGCTTTCTTT
15	TRBV11-2	many	NA	TRBJ2-1	CASSQTGPTTDEQFF	TGTGCCAGCAGCCAAACCGGGCCCACGACGGATGAGCAGTTCTTC
15	TRBV12-3/TRBV12-4	many	TRBD1	TRBJ2-7	CASSHGTGVGYEQYF	TGTGCCAGCAGCCATGGGACAGGGGTGGGCTACGAGCAGTACTTC
13	TRBV5-5	NA	NA	TRBJ2-7	CASGHRAPYEQYF	TGTGCCAGCGGCCACAGGGCCCCCTACGAGCAGTACTTC
13	TRBV6-5	few	TRBD2	TRBJ2-7	CASGWREGYEQYF	TGTGCCAGCGGTTGGCGGGAGGGCTACGAGCAGTACTTC
15	TRBV9	few	NA	TRBJ2-1	CASSRRWDSSNEQFF	TGTGCCAGCAGCCGACGTTGGGACTCCAGCAATGAGCAGTTCTTC
13	TRBV12-3/TRBV12-4	many	TRBD1	TRBJ1-1	CASSPDRVTEAFF	TGTGCCAGCAGCCCCGACAGGGTAACTGAAGCTTTCTTT
15	TRBV7-2	NA	TRBD1	TRBJ2-3	CASSPGQGLTDTQYF	TGTGCCAGCAGCCCGGGACAGGGGCTGACAGATACGCAGTATTTT
15	TRBV18	NA	TRBD2	TRBJ2-1	CASSPPGLAVDEQFF	TGTGCCAGCTCACCTCCGGGACTAGCGGTGGATGAGCAGTTCTTC
16	TRBV6-5	few	NA	TRBJ2-2	CASSYSGGGSTGELFF	TGTGCCAGCAGTTACTCAGGAGGGGGGTCCACCGGGGAGCTGTTTTTT
13	TRBV6-2/TRBV6-3	NA	NA	TRBJ2-5	CASRPTAQETQYF	TGTGCCAGCCGTCCGACGGCCCAAGAGACCCAGTACTTC
12	TRBV29-1	few	NA	TRBJ1-1	CSVEATVAQAFF	TGCAGCGTTGAAGCCACGGTGGCACAAGCTTTCTTT
12	TRBV6-2/TRBV6-3	many	NA	TRBJ2-2	CASSENTGELFF	TGTGCCAGCTCTGAGAACACCGGGGAGCTGTTTTTT
12	TRBV5-1	many	NA	TRBJ2-1	CASSGAYNEQFF	TGCGCCAGCAGCGGGGCCTACAATGAGCAGTTCTTC
16	TRBV12-3/TRBV12-4	many	TRBD2	TRBJ2-2	CASSLQREPGHGELFF	TGTGCCAGCAGTTTGCAGCGGGAGCCAGGTCATGGGGAGCTGTTTTTT
13	TRBV28	NA	NA	TRBJ1-1	CASSTTGNTEAFF	TGTGCCAGCAGCACGACAGGGAACACTGAAGCTTTCTTT
11	TRBV30	few	TRBD2	TRBJ2-7	CAWGGGVEQYF	TGTGCCTGGGGGGGGGGAGTTGAGCAGTACTTC
17	TRBV2	NA	NA	TRBJ2-2	CASSEEGGGGGTGELFF	TGTGCCAGCAGTGAAGAAGGAGGAGGTGGGGGCACCGGGGAGCTGTTTTTT
15	TRBV20-1	few	TRBD2	TRBJ2-1	CSAISGSNVWDEQFF	TGCAGTGCTATTAGCGGGAGTAACGTGTGGGATGAGCAGTTCTTC
13	TRBV14	few	NA	TRBJ2-7	CASKRDLSGEQYF	TGTGCCAGCAAAAGAGACCTTTCGGGCGAGCAGTACTTC